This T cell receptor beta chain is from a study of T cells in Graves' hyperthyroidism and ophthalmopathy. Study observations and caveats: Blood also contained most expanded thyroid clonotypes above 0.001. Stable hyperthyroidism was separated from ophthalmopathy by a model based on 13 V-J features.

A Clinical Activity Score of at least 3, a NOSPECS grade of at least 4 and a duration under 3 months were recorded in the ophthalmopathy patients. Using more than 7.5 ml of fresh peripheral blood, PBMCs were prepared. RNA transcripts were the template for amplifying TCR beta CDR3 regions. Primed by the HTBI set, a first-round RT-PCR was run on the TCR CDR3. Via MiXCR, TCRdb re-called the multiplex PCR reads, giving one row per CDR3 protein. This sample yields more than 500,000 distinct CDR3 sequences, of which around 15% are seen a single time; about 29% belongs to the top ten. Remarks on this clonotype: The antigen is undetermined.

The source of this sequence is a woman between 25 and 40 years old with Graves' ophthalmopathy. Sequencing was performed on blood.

The CDR3, as DNA: TGCAGTGCTAAGAAACCAGGGACAGGGTTGAACACCATATATTTT. It yields the protein CSAKKPGTGLNTIYF. The V call is TRBV20-1, the J call TRBJ1-3; TRBD1 matches 9 bases. This CDR3 has 15 residues. Per the germline V gene, CDR1 is DFQATT and CDR2 is SNEGSKA (reference sequence). The trim removed 4 bases at V and 7 bases at J, leaving 11 bases unmatched.